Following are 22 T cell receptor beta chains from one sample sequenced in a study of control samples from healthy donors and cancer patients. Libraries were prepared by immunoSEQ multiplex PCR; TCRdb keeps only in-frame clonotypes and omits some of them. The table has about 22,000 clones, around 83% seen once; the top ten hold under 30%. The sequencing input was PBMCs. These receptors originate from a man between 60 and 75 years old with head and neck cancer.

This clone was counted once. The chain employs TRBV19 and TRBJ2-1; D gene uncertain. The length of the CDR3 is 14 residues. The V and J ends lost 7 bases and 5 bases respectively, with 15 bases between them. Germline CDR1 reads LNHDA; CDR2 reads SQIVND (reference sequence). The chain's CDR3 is CASNLRWGNNEQFF. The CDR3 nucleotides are TGTGCCAGTAATCTGAGGTGGGGAAACAATGAGCAGTTCTTC. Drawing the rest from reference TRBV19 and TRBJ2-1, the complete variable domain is DGGITQSPKYLFRKEGQNVTLSCEQNLNHDAMYWYRQDPGQGLRLIYYSQIVNDFQKGDIAEGYSVSREKKESFPLTVTSAQKNPTAFYLCASNLRWGNNEQFFGPGTRLTVL.

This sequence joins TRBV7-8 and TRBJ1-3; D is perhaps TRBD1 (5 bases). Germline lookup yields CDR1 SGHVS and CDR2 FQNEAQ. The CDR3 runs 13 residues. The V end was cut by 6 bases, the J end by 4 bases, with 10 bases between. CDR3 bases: TGTGCCAGCAGTACAGGAACGGGAAACACCATATATTTT. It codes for CASSTGTGNTIYF.

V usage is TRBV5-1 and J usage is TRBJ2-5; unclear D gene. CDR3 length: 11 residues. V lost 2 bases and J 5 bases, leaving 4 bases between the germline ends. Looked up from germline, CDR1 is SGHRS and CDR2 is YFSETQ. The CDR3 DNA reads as TGCGCCAGCAGCTTCGGGGAGACCCAGTACTTC. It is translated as CASSFGETQYF.

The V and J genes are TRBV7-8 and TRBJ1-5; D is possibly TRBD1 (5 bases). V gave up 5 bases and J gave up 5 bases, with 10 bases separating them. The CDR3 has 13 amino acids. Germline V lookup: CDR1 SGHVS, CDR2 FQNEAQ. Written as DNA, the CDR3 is TGTGCCAGCAGCGGCACAGGTCATCAGCCCCAGCATTTT. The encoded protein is CASSGTGHQPQHF.

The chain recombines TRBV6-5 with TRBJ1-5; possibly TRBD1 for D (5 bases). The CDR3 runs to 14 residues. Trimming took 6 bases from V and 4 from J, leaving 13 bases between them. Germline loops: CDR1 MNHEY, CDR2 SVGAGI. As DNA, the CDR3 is TGTGCCAGCAGGCCTCCGGGGCCAAATCAGCCCCAGCATTTT. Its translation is CASRPPGPNQPQHF.

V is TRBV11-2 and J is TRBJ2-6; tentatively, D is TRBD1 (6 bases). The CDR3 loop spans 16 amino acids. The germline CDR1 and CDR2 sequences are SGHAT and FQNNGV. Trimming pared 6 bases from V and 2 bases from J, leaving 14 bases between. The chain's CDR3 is CASRRLQGPGANVLTF. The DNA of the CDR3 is TGTGCCAGCAGAAGACTACAGGGACCTGGGGCCAACGTCCTGACTTTC.

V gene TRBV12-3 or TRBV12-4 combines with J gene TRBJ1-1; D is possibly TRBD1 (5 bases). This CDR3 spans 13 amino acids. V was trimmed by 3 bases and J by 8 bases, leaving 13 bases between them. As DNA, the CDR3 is TGTGCCAGCAGTTTTCAGGTGTGGGACGAAGCTTTCTTT. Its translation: CASSFQVWDEAFF.

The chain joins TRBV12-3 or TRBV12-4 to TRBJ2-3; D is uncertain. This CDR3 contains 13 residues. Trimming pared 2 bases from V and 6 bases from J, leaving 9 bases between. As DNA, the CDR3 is TGTGCCAGCAGTTTACCGGACGGGGATACGCAGTATTTT. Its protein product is CASSLPDGDTQYF.

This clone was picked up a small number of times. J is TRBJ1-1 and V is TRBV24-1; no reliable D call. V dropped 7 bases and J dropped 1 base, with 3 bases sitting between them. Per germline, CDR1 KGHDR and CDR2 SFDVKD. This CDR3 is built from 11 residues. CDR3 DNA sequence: TGTGCCACCAGGAAGAACACTGAAGCTTTCTTT. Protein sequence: CATRKNTEAFF.

CDR3 region: CASSLRTGPYEQYF. DNA for the CDR3: TGTGCCAGCAGTCTTCGGACGGGACCCTACGAGCAGTACTTC. This chain connects TRBV6-5 to TRBJ2-7; D is tentatively TRBD1 or TRBD2 (5 bases each). This CDR3 is built from 14 residues. Germline CDR1 is MNHEY and CDR2 is SVGAGI. Trimming cost V 5 bases and J 2 bases, with 13 bases left between them.

CDR3 protein: CASSNLPGGTYNEQFF. The CDR3 bases are TGTGCCAGCAGCAACCTGCCCGGGGGGACCTACAATGAGCAGTTCTTC. This chain connects TRBV28 to TRBJ2-1; 7 bases line up with TRBD2. CDR3 length equals 16 residues. V lost 6 bases, J lost 2 bases, and 10 bases stayed unmatched. Germline loops: CDR1 MDHEN, CDR2 SYDVKM.

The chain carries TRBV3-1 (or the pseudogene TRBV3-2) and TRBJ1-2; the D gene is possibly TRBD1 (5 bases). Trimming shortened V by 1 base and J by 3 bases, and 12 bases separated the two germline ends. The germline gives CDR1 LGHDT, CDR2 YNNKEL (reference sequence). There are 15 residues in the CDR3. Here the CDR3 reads CASSQGGLLYYGYTF. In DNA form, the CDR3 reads TGTGCCAGCAGCCAAGGGGGCCTCTTGTACTATGGCTACACCTTC.

CDR3 in DNA: TGTGCCAGCAGCTTAGGGGCCCCCGGTCCCCGCTCCTATAATTCACCCCTCCACTTT. Amino acid sequence: CASSLGAPGPRSYNSPLHF. This chain joins TRBV11-3 and TRBJ1-6; no clear D gene. Germline CDR1 SGHNT, CDR2 YENEEA. Between the trimmed V and J ends, which lost 1 base and 0 bases, there was a span of 16 bases. The CDR3 sequence is 19 residues long.

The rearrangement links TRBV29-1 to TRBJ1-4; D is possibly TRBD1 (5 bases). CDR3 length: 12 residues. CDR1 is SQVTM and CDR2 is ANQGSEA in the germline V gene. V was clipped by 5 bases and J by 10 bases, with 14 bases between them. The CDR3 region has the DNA TGCAGCGTTCTCCGGGGCTCGGGAAAACTGTTTTTT. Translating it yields CSVLRGSGKLFF.

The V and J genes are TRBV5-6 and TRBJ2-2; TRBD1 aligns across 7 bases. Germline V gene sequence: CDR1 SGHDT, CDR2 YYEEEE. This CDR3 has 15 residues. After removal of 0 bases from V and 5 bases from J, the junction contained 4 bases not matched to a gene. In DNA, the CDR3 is TGTGCCAGCAGCTTGGGACAGGGATATACCGGGGAGCTGTTTTTT. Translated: CASSLGQGYTGELFF.

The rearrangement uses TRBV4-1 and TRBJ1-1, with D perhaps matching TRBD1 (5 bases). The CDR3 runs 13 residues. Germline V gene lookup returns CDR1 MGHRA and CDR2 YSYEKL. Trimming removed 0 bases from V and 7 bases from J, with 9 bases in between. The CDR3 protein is CASSQEGDREAFF. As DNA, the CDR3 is TGCGCCAGCAGCCAAGAGGGGGACCGTGAAGCTTTCTTT.

The CDR3 region is CASSFLRFGKNIQYF. For the CDR3, the DNA is TGTGCCAGCAGCTTTCTCCGGTTTGGGAAAAACATTCAGTACTTC. The chain recombines TRBV7-8 with TRBJ2-4; D ambiguous. This CDR3 comprises 15 residues. The V gene lost 3 bases and the J gene lost 4 bases, with 13 bases spanning the gap. Germline loops: CDR1 SGHVS, CDR2 FQNEAQ.

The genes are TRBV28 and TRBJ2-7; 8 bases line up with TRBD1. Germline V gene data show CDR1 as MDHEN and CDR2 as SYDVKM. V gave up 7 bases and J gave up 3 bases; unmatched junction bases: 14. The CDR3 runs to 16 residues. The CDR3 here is CASTESQGARVYEQYF. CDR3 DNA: TGTGCCAGCACCGAATCCCAGGGGGCGCGGGTCTACGAGCAGTACTTC.

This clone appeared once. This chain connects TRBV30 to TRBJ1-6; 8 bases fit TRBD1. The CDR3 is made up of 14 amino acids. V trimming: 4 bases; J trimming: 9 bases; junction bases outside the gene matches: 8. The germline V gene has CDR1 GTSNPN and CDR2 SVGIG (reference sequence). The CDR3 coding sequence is TGTGCCTGGACTATGGACAGGGTGCGTTCACCCCTCCACTTT. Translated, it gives CAWTMDRVRSPLHF.

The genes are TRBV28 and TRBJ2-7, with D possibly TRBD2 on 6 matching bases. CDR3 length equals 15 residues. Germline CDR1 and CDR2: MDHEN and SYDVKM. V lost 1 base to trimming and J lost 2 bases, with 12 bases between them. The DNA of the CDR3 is TGTGCCAGCAGTTTATCCGGGGGTAGTACCTACGAGCAGTACTTC. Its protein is CASSLSGGSTYEQYF.

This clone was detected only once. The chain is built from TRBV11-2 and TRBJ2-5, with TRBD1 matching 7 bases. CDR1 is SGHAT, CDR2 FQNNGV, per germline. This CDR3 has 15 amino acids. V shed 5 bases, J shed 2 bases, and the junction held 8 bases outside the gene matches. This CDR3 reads CASSPMTGNQETQYF. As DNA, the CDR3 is TGTGCCAGCAGCCCAATGACAGGGAATCAAGAGACCCAGTACTTC.

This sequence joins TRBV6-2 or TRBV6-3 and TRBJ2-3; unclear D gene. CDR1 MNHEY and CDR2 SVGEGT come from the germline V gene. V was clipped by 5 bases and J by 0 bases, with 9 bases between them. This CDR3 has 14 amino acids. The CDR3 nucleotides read TGTGCCAGCAGTGCCCCGGACAGCACAGATACGCAGTATTTT. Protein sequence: CASSAPDSTDTQYF.